This entry concerns a single TCR beta chain. Its antigen is not identified. The entry originates in a study of tumor-infiltrating lymphocytes in localized non-small cell lung cancer. Study background: Each patient gave resected tumor and non-adjacent uninvolved lung tissue. The study's findings and limits: Not all patients were TCR sequenced, owing to tissue quantity. Different pieces of the same tissue were used for each assay. Higher tumor T cell infiltration than in uninvolved lung was supported by TCRbeta sequencing.

Deletions cut 1 base from V and 5 bases from J, with 9 bases between. CDR3 length: 13 residues. Per the germline V gene, CDR1 is SGHRS and CDR2 is YFSETQ. Generated by immunoSEQ multiplex PCR, the TCRdb table keeps only in-frame clones and is missing some. This sample has about 16,000 clones; roughly four fifths occur once, and the top ten carry 9.1%. The rearrangement uses TRBV5-1 and TRBJ2-5, with D possibly matching TRBD2 (5 bases). The sample was lung tumor tissue. This TCR derives from a human donor with non-small cell lung cancer. The CDR3 region has the DNA TGCGCCAGCAGCTTGTCCGGGGAGGAGACCCAGTACTTC. Protein product: CASSLSGEETQYF. The full variable domain, with the rest looked up from reference TRBV5-1 and TRBJ2-5, is KAGVTQTPRYLIKTRGQQVTLSCSPISGHRSVSWYQQTPGQGLQFLFEYFSETQRNKGNFPGRFSGRQFSNSRSEMNVSTLELGDSALYLCASSLSGEETQYFGPGTRLLVL.